The rows below give T cell receptor beta chains drawn from one sample of a study of T cell responses to AZD1222 COVID-19 vaccine. TCRdb keeps only in-frame clones here, not all; method: immunoSEQ multiplex PCR. The sample lists fewer than 200,000 clones, about 92% seen once, with 8.5% to 12% in the top ten. Specimen: peripheral blood, collected on day 0 of AZD1222 vaccination. The receptor set was obtained from an adult in good health. CDR3s include the opening cysteine and the closing phenylalanine or tryptophan. The order of the fields is D gene, V gene, J gene, CDR3 length, clone size, CDR3 DNA, CDR3 protein. The D gene is left open where the match is weak. Size values are once, few and many counts, or a class for expanded clones, and some rows have none.

TRBD1	TRBV11-2	TRBJ2-2	16	-	TGTGCCAGCAGCCCTCCGACAGGGGGGGAAACCGGGGAGCTGTTTTTT	CASSPPTGGETGELFF
-	TRBV13	TRBJ2-7	13	once	TGTGCCAGCAGCTTAGGCGGGGCTGGGGAGCAGTACTTC	CASSLGGAGEQYF
TRBD1	TRBV11-2	TRBJ1-4	14	-	TGTGCCAGCAGCCGCCGACAGGGGGGTGAAAAACTGTTTTTT	CASSRRQGGEKLFF
TRBD1	TRBV11-1	TRBJ1-2	15	-	TGTGCCAGCAGCTCCTGGGACAGGGCTAACTATGGCTACACCTTC	CASSSWDRANYGYTF
-	TRBV15	TRBJ1-5	16	once	TGTGCCACCAGCAGAGATTCAACACAGTTTTTAAGGCCCCAGCATTTT	CATSRDSTQFLRPQHF
TRBD1	TRBV28	TRBJ1-5	15	-	TGTGCCAGCAGCCCCCTGACAGGGGCGGGTCAGCCCCAGCATTTT	CASSPLTGAGQPQHF
TRBD1	TRBV2	TRBJ2-7	13	-	TGTGCCAGCAGCCCAGGGGGCTTAGGGGAGCAGTACTTC	CASSPGGLGEQYF
-	TRBV4-3	TRBJ2-1	17	-	TGCGCCAGCAGCCAAGATATAACCGCCGGGGTCTACAATGAGCAGTTCTTC	CASSQDITAGVYNEQFF
-	TRBV25-1	TRBJ2-2	13	-	TGTGCCAGTGAGCGTTGGGGGCCCGGGGAGCTGTTTTTT	CASERWGPGELFF
TRBD2	TRBV19	TRBJ2-7	16	-	TGTGCCAGTAGTTCCGTAGCGGGAGGTGGCTCCTACGAGCAGTACTTC	CASSSVAGGGSYEQYF
-	TRBV5-1	TRBJ1-2	14	-	TGCGCCAGCAGCTTGGAAGGGAGCGGCTATGGCTACACCTTC	CASSLEGSGYGYTF
-	TRBV5-1	TRBJ1-2	14	-	TGCGCCAGCAGCTTGACAGCGTCTAACTATGGCTACACCTTC	CASSLTASNYGYTF
-	TRBV15	TRBJ1-5	15	-	TGTGCCACCAGCAGAGATGTAGACCCCAATCAGCCCCAGCATTTT	CATSRDVDPNQPQHF
-	TRBV6-5	TRBJ2-1	12	-	TGTGCCAGCAGAAAAACCCTATACGAGCAGTTCTTC	CASRKTLYEQFF
-	TRBV4-1	TRBJ1-2	13	-	TGCGCCAGCAGCCAGGGTACAGGGTCGGGCTACACCTTC	CASSQGTGSGYTF
TRBD1	TRBV19	TRBJ1-2	14	-	TGTGCCAGTAGTCCTATGACAGGGAGCTATGGCTACACCTTC	CASSPMTGSYGYTF
-	TRBV6-4	TRBJ2-2	13	-	TGTGCCAGCAGGACAGGGAACACCGGGGAGCTGTTTTTT	CASRTGNTGELFF
TRBD2	TRBV4-1	TRBJ2-7	15	-	TGCGCCAGCAGCCAAGAGGAGAGCGGGGCATACGAGCAGTACTTC	CASSQEESGAYEQYF
-	TRBV28	TRBJ1-2	15	-	TGTGCCAGCAGTCGGGGGCTTACCACGAACTATGGCTACACCTTC	CASSRGLTTNYGYTF
-	TRBV19	TRBJ1-1	14	-	TGTGCCAGTAGGGGGACCCTCGGGGTCACTGAAGCTTTCTTT	CASRGTLGVTEAFF